This TCR beta chain was captured in a study of T cell responses to AZD1222 COVID-19 vaccine. Findings and caveats of the study: Seropositive AZD1222 recipients at baseline numbered only five or six. Spike-specific TCRs gained breadth and depth after people received two AZD1222 doses.

The CDR3 loop spans 15 amino acids. As concerns this clone: Its target is not known.

Method: immunoSEQ multiplex PCR; TCRdb's copy keeps in-frame clones and lacks some. The sample includes roughly 180,000 clones, 90% of them seen just once. This chain connects TRBV21-1 to TRBJ2-3. TRBV21-1 is labeled a pseudogene. The sequence came from an adult in good health. The material sequenced was peripheral blood, taken on day 0 of AZD1222 vaccination. The CDR3 DNA reads TGTGCCAGCAGTGGGGACCTCCAGGGAGCAGATACGCAGTATTTT. It encodes CASSGDLQGADTQYF.